The T cell receptor beta chain described here comes from a study of OX40 agonist ivuxolimab in advanced cancers. The V gene's germline CDR1 is SEHNR and CDR2 FQNEAQ (reference sequence). The CDR3 covers 18 residues. V dropped 5 bases and J dropped 3; count of bases not matched to a gene: 14. Only in-frame clones appear in the TCRdb table, and some are missing; sequencing was by immunoSEQ multiplex PCR. The sample has about 73,000 clones, just under 90% seen once. This clone has only a few counts. The chain uses TRBV7-9 and TRBJ2-3; 10 bases map to TRBD2. This clonotype was sampled from an adult with an advanced solid tumor such as melanoma, head and neck, liver or kidney cancer. The specimen was CD4+ or CD8+ T cells sorted from blood, collected in a trial of the OX40 agonist ivuxolimab. The chain's CDR3 is CASSPLLAGAPGTDTQYF. The DNA of the CDR3 is TGTGCCAGCAGCCCCCTGCTAGCGGGAGCGCCCGGGACAGATACGCAGTATTTT.